This T cell receptor beta chain came from a study of control samples from healthy donors and cancer patients. Measured with immunoSEQ multiplex PCR; TCRdb has only the in-frame clones, and not every one. The repertoire holds some 150,000 clones, with approximately 94% as singletons. Sequencing used blood. The clonotype originates from a man aged 35 to 55 in good health.

The chain's CDR3 is CASSASTSRVLAKNIQYF. The CDR3 DNA follows: TGTGCCAGCAGCGCTAGTACCTCCAGGGTACTAGCCAAAAACATTCAGTACTTC. The gene calls are TRBV9 and TRBJ2-4; D is perhaps TRBD1 (5 bases). V dropped 3 bases and J dropped 0 bases, with 19 bases sitting between them. The CDR3 covers 18 residues. The germline V gene encodes CDR1 SGDLS and CDR2 YYNGEE.